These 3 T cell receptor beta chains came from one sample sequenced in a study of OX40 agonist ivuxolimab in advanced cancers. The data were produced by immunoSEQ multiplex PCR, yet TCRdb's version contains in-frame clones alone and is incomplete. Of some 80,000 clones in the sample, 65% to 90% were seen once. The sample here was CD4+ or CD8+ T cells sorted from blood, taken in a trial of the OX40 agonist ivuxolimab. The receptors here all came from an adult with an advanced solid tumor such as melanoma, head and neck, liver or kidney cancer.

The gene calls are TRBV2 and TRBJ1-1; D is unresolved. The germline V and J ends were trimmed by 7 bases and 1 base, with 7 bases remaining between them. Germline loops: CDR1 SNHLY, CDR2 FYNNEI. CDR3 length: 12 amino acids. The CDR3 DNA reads TGTGCCAGCAATAAGGGGAACACTGAAGCTTTCTTT. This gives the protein CASNKGNTEAFF.

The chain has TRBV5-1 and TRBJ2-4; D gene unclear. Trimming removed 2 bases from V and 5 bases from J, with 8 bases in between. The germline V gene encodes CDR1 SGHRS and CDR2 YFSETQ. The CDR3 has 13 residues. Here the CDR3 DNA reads TGCGCCAGCAGCTTCTTTGGTGAAAACATTCAGTACTTC. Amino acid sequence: CASSFFGENIQYF.

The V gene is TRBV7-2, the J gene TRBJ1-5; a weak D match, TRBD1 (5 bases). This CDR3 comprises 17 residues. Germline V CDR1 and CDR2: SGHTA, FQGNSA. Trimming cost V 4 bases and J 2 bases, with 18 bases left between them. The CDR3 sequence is CASSSARGRVGNQPQHF. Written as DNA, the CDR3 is TGTGCCAGCAGCTCCGCTCGGGGACGGGTAGGCAATCAGCCCCAGCATTTT.